Listed below are T cell receptor beta chains from one sample, sequenced in a study of blood T cell repertoires in COVID-19. Sequencing was performed with immunoSEQ multiplex PCR; in TCRdb, only in-frame clones are kept and a portion is missing. The profile shows approximately 150,000 clones, roughly 78% of them singletons. The source material was peripheral blood. These TCRs come from a woman aged 60-70 years with COVID-19, enrolled during active disease. Each CDR3 is given with its conserved first and last residue. D genes are given only for firm matches. For some rows the clone size is stated as once, few or many, or as a class when expanded; others skip it.

clone size	V gene	J gene	D gene	CDR3 DNA	CDR3 protein
once	TRBV9	TRBJ1-1	.	TGTGCCAGCAGCGTAGGATGGGGCGAGAACACTGAAGCTTTCTTT	CASSVGWGENTEAFF
.	TRBV5-4	TRBJ2-7	.	TGTGCCAGCAGCTTGACAGGGTCCCACGAGCAGTACTTC	CASSLTGSHEQYF
.	TRBV28	TRBJ1-2	.	TGTGCCAGCAGTCGCGGACAGAACTATGGCTACACCTTC	CASSRGQNYGYTF
.	TRBV29-1	TRBJ2-5	.	TGCAGCGTTGAAGGAGGAGGTGGGCTAGCACAAGAGACCCAGTACTTC	CSVEGGGGLAQETQYF
.	TRBV4-1	TRBJ1-6	.	TGCGCCAGCAGCCAAGGGGACTTATCACCCCTCCACTTT	CASSQGDLSPLHF
.	TRBV14	TRBJ2-1	TRBD2	TGTGCCAGCAGCCAAGGAGGGGTACTAGCGGGAGTAGGCAATGAGCAGTTCTTC	CASSQGGVLAGVGNEQFF
.	TRBV7-9	TRBJ2-5	TRBD2	TGTGCCAGCAGCTTACGTGGGGGGGACGAGACCCAGTACTTC	CASSLRGGDETQYF
.	TRBV13	TRBJ2-4	TRBD1	TGTGCCAGCAGCTTGGGACAGGGACTACTAGCCAAAAACATTCAGTACTTC	CASSLGQGLLAKNIQYF
.	TRBV18	TRBJ1-5	.	TGTGCCAGCTCACCAGGGCACAGTAGCAATCAGCCCCAGCATTTT	CASSPGHSSNQPQHF
.	TRBV19	TRBJ1-5	.	TGTGCCAGTAGTCAGTCGGGGGGTGATCAGCCCCAGCATTTT	CASSQSGGDQPQHF
.	TRBV28	TRBJ2-5	.	TGTGCCAGCAGTTTCTTAGCGGTAAGAGTGGGAGAGACCCAGTACTTC	CASSFLAVRVGETQYF
.	TRBV27	TRBJ1-4	TRBD1	TGTGCCAGCAGTTTAGACAGGGCAACTAATGAAAAACTGTTTTTT	CASSLDRATNEKLFF
.	TRBV2	TRBJ1-1	TRBD1	TGTGCCAGCAGTAAAGGACAGGGTAACACTGAAGCTTTCTTT	CASSKGQGNTEAFF
.	TRBV28	TRBJ2-1	TRBD2	TGTGCCAGCTCGACTAGCGGAATCTACAATGAGCAGTTCTTC	CASSTSGIYNEQFF
.	TRBV3-1/TRBV3-2	TRBJ2-3	.	TGTGCCAGCAGCCAGGGGCCACAAGCGCAGTATTTT	CASSQGPQAQYF
once	TRBV4-3	TRBJ2-1	.	TGCGCCAGCAGCCAAGGGGGGACAAATAGAAATGAGCAGTTCTTC	CASSQGGTNRNEQFF
once	TRBV7-8	TRBJ1-1	TRBD1	TGTGCCAGCAGCTTAGTCGACAGGGGGGCGACTGAAGCTTTCTTT	CASSLVDRGATEAFF
few	TRBV11-2	TRBJ2-5	TRBD2	TGTGCCAGCAGCCAACGTGGGACTAGGCGGACAGAGACCCAGTACTTC	CASSQRGTRRTETQYF
.	TRBV12-5	TRBJ2-3	.	TGTGCTAGTGGTTCTAGCGCCAGCACAGATACGCAGTATTTT	CASGSSASTDTQYF
.	TRBV27	TRBJ1-1	.	TGTGCCAGCAGTTTAAACAGAAGGAACACTGAAGCTTTCTTT	CASSLNRRNTEAFF
.	TRBV7-9	TRBJ1-2	.	TGTGCCAGCAGCTTAGGCGGTCACACTAGTACTGGCTACACCTTC	CASSLGGHTSTGYTF
.	TRBV4-3	TRBJ1-2	TRBD1	TGCGCCAGCAGCCAAGGCCTCTCGGGGGGACAGGGGGCCTATGGCTACACCTTC	CASSQGLSGGQGAYGYTF
.	TRBV19	TRBJ2-3	TRBD2	TGTGCCAGTAGTATAGAAGGGGGACTAGCGGGTCGCACAGATACGCAGTATTTT	CASSIEGGLAGRTDTQYF
.	TRBV9	TRBJ1-1	.	TGTGCCAGCAGCGTACAGGGGCATTCGGGTCCCAACACTGAAGCTTTCTTT	CASSVQGHSGPNTEAFF
few	TRBV5-1	TRBJ2-1	TRBD2	TGCGCCAGCAGCCCAAACCCACTAGCGGGGGGGTACAATGAGCAGTTCTTC	CASSPNPLAGGYNEQFF
once	TRBV27	TRBJ1-5	TRBD1	TGTGCCAGCAGTAACCATAAGACAGGGGCCCCGAATCAGCCCCAGCATTTT	CASSNHKTGAPNQPQHF
.	TRBV5-1	TRBJ2-1	TRBD2	TGCGCCAGCAGCTTGGGTAGTAGCGGGAGAACTCTCTACAATGAGCAGTTCTTC	CASSLGSSGRTLYNEQFF
.	TRBV19	TRBJ2-6	.	TGTGCCAGTAACCAAATCAATGGGGCTACTGGGGCCAACGTCCTGACTTTC	CASNQINGATGANVLTF
few	TRBV21-1	TRBJ1-4	.	TGTGCCAGCAGCACCTGCTTGACAGACCCTAATGAAAAACTGTTTTTT	CASSTCLTDPNEKLFF
few	TRBV4-3	TRBJ2-3	TRBD1	TGCGCCAGCAGCCAAGGACAGGGGGAGACAGATACGCAGTATTTT	CASSQGQGETDTQYF
.	TRBV2	TRBJ2-1	TRBD2	TGTGCCAGCAGTGAAACTAGCGTGTTCTTC	CASSETSVFF
once	TRBV4-1	TRBJ1-2	TRBD1	TGCGCCAGCAGCTCCCCGGGGACAGCTGGCTACACCTTC	CASSSPGTAGYTF
.	TRBV20-1	TRBJ1-5	TRBD1	TGCAGTGCTAGTCTAAACAGGGGGACACCCAGTCAGCCCCAGCATTTT	CSASLNRGTPSQPQHF
.	TRBV7-8	TRBJ2-1	TRBD2	TGTGCCAGCAGCCCGAGTGGTAGCGGGAGGTATAGAGCCTACAATGAGCAGTTCTTC	CASSPSGSGRYRAYNEQFF
.	TRBV18	TRBJ2-5	.	TGTGCCAGCTCACCCCCGCTGGGGCAGGGGAAGACCCAGTACTTC	CASSPPLGQGKTQYF
.	TRBV5-1	TRBJ2-1	TRBD2	TGCGCCAGCAGCTTGGCTGGACTAGCTGTGAATGAGCAGTTCTTC	CASSLAGLAVNEQFF
once	TRBV7-8	TRBJ1-5	TRBD1	TGTGCCAGCAGCCTCCTGACAGGGGCTGACCAGCCCCAGCATTTT	CASSLLTGADQPQHF
once	TRBV7-9	TRBJ2-2	.	TGTGCCAGCAGCTTAAGTGCGGGGACCGGGGAGCTGTTTTTT	CASSLSAGTGELFF
.	TRBV2	TRBJ1-4	TRBD1	TGTGCCAGCAGGACCGGGACAGGCTGGGAAAAACTGTTTTTT	CASRTGTGWEKLFF
.	TRBV6-5	TRBJ2-7	.	TGTGCCAGCAGAGGACTGGACCTATCCTACGAGCAGTACTTC	CASRGLDLSYEQYF